A selection of T cell receptor beta chains follows, all from one sample in a study of CD4 and CD8 cells across lung adenocarcinoma regions. TCRdb reprocessed the PCR reads with MiXCR, giving one entry per CDR3 protein. The repertoire holds some 8,000 distinct CDR3 sequences, with 50% to 65% as singletons. Input material: CD8+ T cells from the center of a lung tumor. The receptors shown here come from a female donor with lung adenocarcinoma. The CD4 and CD8 labels of this study may be unreliable. Each CDR3 is given with its conserved first and last residue. D genes are given only for firm matches. A row's size may be missing; if present it is once, few, many or a size class.

v_call: TRBV6-1
d_call: .
j_call: TRBJ2-6
clone_size: .
cdr3_length: 17
cdr3_nt: TGTGCCAGCAGTGAGAGGGAAATCAGCTCTGGGTCCAACGACCAGTATTTC
cdr3_aa: CASSEREISSGSNDQYF

v_call: TRBV28
d_call: .
j_call: TRBJ2-3
clone_size: .
cdr3_length: 21
cdr3_nt: TGTGCCAGCAGTTTATGGGCTGAGGGGGGGAAGGGGGGACCGGGCACAGAGACCCAGTATTTT
cdr3_aa: CASSLWAEGGKGGPGTETQYF

v_call: TRBV12-3/TRBV12-4
d_call: TRBD1
j_call: TRBJ1-6
clone_size: .
cdr3_length: 15
cdr3_nt: TGTGCCAGCACCCGATCCGGGACAGGCAGCTCACCCCTCCACTTT
cdr3_aa: CASTRSGTGSSPLHF

v_call: TRBV10-3
d_call: .
j_call: TRBJ1-2
clone_size: many
cdr3_length: 13
cdr3_nt: TGTGCCATCAGTGAGAGCCAGGGAGATGGCTACACCTTC
cdr3_aa: CAISESQGDGYTF

v_call: TRBV7-6
d_call: TRBD2
j_call: TRBJ2-7
clone_size: .
cdr3_length: 14
cdr3_nt: TGTGCCAGCAGCTTAGGGGGGGGAAACTACGAGCAGTACTTC
cdr3_aa: CASSLGGGNYEQYF

v_call: TRBV10-3
d_call: .
j_call: TRBJ1-4
clone_size: many
cdr3_length: 15
cdr3_nt: TGTGCCATCGGGGTGTCGGGTTCACCAAATGAAAAACTGTTTTTT
cdr3_aa: CAIGVSGSPNEKLFF

v_call: TRBV6-1
d_call: .
j_call: TRBJ2-1
clone_size: medium-sized
cdr3_length: 14
cdr3_nt: TGTGCCAGCCGGACTCCCCGGGTTTCCTACGAGCAGTTCTTC
cdr3_aa: CASRTPRVSYEQFF

v_call: TRBV12-3/TRBV12-4
d_call: .
j_call: TRBJ2-4
clone_size: .
cdr3_length: 13
cdr3_nt: TGTGCCAGCAGTCGGGGGAGCCAGGACACCCAGTACTTC
cdr3_aa: CASSRGSQDTQYF

v_call: TRBV7-2
d_call: .
j_call: TRBJ2-4
clone_size: .
cdr3_length: 14
cdr3_nt: TGTGGCAGCACGGGGCTGTGTGCCAAAGACATTCAGTACTTC
cdr3_aa: CGSTGLCAKDIQYF

v_call: TRBV7-3
d_call: .
j_call: TRBJ2-7
clone_size: .
cdr3_length: 14
cdr3_nt: TGTGCGGGCAGCTGGAGCAGGGGCCCAGATACGCAGTACTTC
cdr3_aa: CAGSWSRGPDTQYF

v_call: TRBV7-3
d_call: .
j_call: TRBJ2-3
clone_size: once
cdr3_length: 13
cdr3_nt: TGTGCCAGCAGCCCCTATCACTCCGATGCGCAGTTTTTT
cdr3_aa: CASSPYHSDAQFF

v_call: TRBV4-3
d_call: .
j_call: TRBJ1-1
clone_size: many
cdr3_length: 15
cdr3_nt: TGCGCCAGCACCTCAGGGACCAGGGCTGGCACTGAAGCTTTCTTT
cdr3_aa: CASTSGTRAGTEAFF

v_call: TRBV6-1
d_call: .
j_call: TRBJ2-1
clone_size: .
cdr3_length: 16
cdr3_nt: TGTGCCAGCAGGTCAGGGAAGACACTGAGCTACGATGCGCAGTTCTTC
cdr3_aa: CASRSGKTLSYDAQFF

v_call: TRBV9
d_call: .
j_call: TRBJ2-7
clone_size: many
cdr3_length: 14
cdr3_nt: TGTGCCAGCAGCGAATGGGACGGACCGTACGAGCAGTACTTC
cdr3_aa: CASSEWDGPYEQYF

v_call: TRBV7-2
d_call: .
j_call: TRBJ2-7
clone_size: .
cdr3_length: 11
cdr3_nt: TGTGCCAGCCTAGGCGGGAACATGCAGTACTTC
cdr3_aa: CASLGGNMQYF

v_call: TRBV7-2
d_call: .
j_call: TRBJ2-5
clone_size: .
cdr3_length: 11
cdr3_nt: TGTGCCAGCCTAGCCCAAAAGACCCAGTACTTC
cdr3_aa: CASLAQKTQYF

v_call: TRBV6-1
d_call: .
j_call: TRBJ2-3
clone_size: medium-sized
cdr3_length: 14
cdr3_nt: TGTGCCAGCAAGGCGGGAGAGGGGGCAGATACGCAGTATTTT
cdr3_aa: CASKAGEGADTQYF

v_call: TRBV5-8
d_call: .
j_call: TRBJ2-4
clone_size: .
cdr3_length: 15
cdr3_nt: TGTGGCAGCGTCTCGGGGCGGTGGGCCAAAGACACGCAGTACTTC
cdr3_aa: CGSVSGRWAKDTQYF

v_call: TRBV7-9
d_call: .
j_call: TRBJ2-1
clone_size: .
cdr3_length: 12
cdr3_nt: TGCCCCAGCAGTATGGGCCAAAATGCGCAGTTCTTT
cdr3_aa: CPSSMGQNAQFF

v_call: TRBV6-1
d_call: TRBD1
j_call: TRBJ2-1
clone_size: .
cdr3_length: 17
cdr3_nt: TGTGCCAGCAGTGAACGGATGGGGACAGGGTGGGAAGAGACGCAGTATTTC
cdr3_aa: CASSERMGTGWEETQYF

v_call: TRBV27
d_call: .
j_call: TRBJ2-3
clone_size: .
cdr3_length: 13
cdr3_nt: TGTGCCAGCAGTCCGTGTGTCACGAATACGCAGTACTTT
cdr3_aa: CASSPCVTNTQYF

v_call: TRBV6-1
d_call: .
j_call: TRBJ2-5
clone_size: once
cdr3_length: 11
cdr3_nt: TGTGCCAGCAGCGTTAAAGAGACCCAGTACTTC
cdr3_aa: CASSVKETQYF

v_call: TRBV28
d_call: .
j_call: TRBJ1-5
clone_size: few
cdr3_length: 11
cdr3_nt: TGTGCCAGCAGGTCCAATCAGCCCCAGCATTTT
cdr3_aa: CASRSNQPQHF

v_call: TRBV4-3
d_call: .
j_call: TRBJ2-7
clone_size: few
cdr3_length: 15
cdr3_nt: TGCGCCAGCAGCCAGTTCTCAGGGGGGTCCTACGAGCAGTACTTC
cdr3_aa: CASSQFSGGSYEQYF

v_call: TRBV6-1
d_call: .
j_call: TRBJ2-4
clone_size: .
cdr3_length: 14
cdr3_nt: TGTGCCAGCAACGGGGGCCTAGACAAAAACACTCAGTACTTC
cdr3_aa: CASNGGLDKNTQYF

v_call: TRBV7-6
d_call: .
j_call: TRBJ2-5
clone_size: .
cdr3_length: 18
cdr3_nt: TGTGCCAGCATTTGCGCGGGGCTCGGGGGCCGTGACCAAGAGACCCAGTACTTC
cdr3_aa: CASICAGLGGRDQETQYF

v_call: TRBV11-3
d_call: TRBD2
j_call: TRBJ2-3
clone_size: .
cdr3_length: 15
cdr3_nt: TGTGCCAGCGGCTTGGGGGGGAGTTACGAAGATACGCAGTATTTT
cdr3_aa: CASGLGGSYEDTQYF

v_call: TRBV19
d_call: .
j_call: TRBJ2-1
clone_size: .
cdr3_length: 16
cdr3_nt: TGTGCCAGTAGTACACCTCCGGACAGAATCTCCTACGAGCAGTTCTTC
cdr3_aa: CASSTPPDRISYEQFF

v_call: TRBV7-2
d_call: TRBD1
j_call: TRBJ1-2
clone_size: few
cdr3_length: 14
cdr3_nt: TGTGCCAGCAGCTCCGGGACAGGGGGCTTCGGCTACACCTTC
cdr3_aa: CASSSGTGGFGYTF

v_call: TRBV7-8
d_call: TRBD2
j_call: TRBJ2-1
clone_size: many
cdr3_length: 17
cdr3_nt: TGTGCCAGCAGCCGATCCGTAGCGGGGGGCTCCTACAATGAGCAGTTCTTC
cdr3_aa: CASSRSVAGGSYNEQFF

v_call: TRBV11-1
d_call: .
j_call: TRBJ2-3
clone_size: few
cdr3_length: 15
cdr3_nt: TGTGCCAGCAGCTTAGGGGGCCCAGGAGCAGATACCCAGTATTTC
cdr3_aa: CASSLGGPGADTQYF

v_call: TRBV7-7
d_call: .
j_call: TRBJ2-3
clone_size: .
cdr3_length: 13
cdr3_nt: TGTGCCAGCGGGTTCTCCCGCACAGATACGCAGTATTTC
cdr3_aa: CASGFSRTDTQYF

v_call: TRBV19
d_call: .
j_call: TRBJ2-1
clone_size: few
cdr3_length: 14
cdr3_nt: TGTGCCAGTAGTCCCCGATTACTAGACAATGAGCAGTTCTTC
cdr3_aa: CASSPRLLDNEQFF

v_call: TRBV10-3
d_call: .
j_call: TRBJ2-3
clone_size: .
cdr3_length: 13
cdr3_nt: TGTGCCTCCACTATCGGGGACCAAGATACGCAGTACTTT
cdr3_aa: CASTIGDQDTQYF

v_call: TRBV7-3
d_call: .
j_call: TRBJ2-3
clone_size: .
cdr3_length: 16
cdr3_nt: TGTGCCAGCAGCTCGGGGGGACATGCGAACACCGGGGAGCAGTATTTT
cdr3_aa: CASSSGGHANTGEQYF

v_call: TRBV7-2
d_call: .
j_call: TRBJ1-1
clone_size: medium-sized
cdr3_length: 15
cdr3_nt: TGTGCCAGCAGCCCGGTCCCGGGGGCGAACACTGAAGCTTTCTTT
cdr3_aa: CASSPVPGANTEAFF

v_call: TRBV7-1
d_call: .
j_call: TRBJ2-3
clone_size: .
cdr3_length: 14
cdr3_nt: TGTGCCGGGACCGGGGTAGGTGACACAGATACCCAGTATTTT
cdr3_aa: CAGTGVGDTDTQYF

v_call: TRBV7-7
d_call: TRBD2
j_call: TRBJ2-5
clone_size: .
cdr3_length: 23
cdr3_nt: TGTGCTAGCAGCTTAGCCTCGAGAAGGACCGGGGGGGGCGTGTCCCGTGACCAAGAGACCCAGTACTTC
cdr3_aa: CASSLASRRTGGGVSRDQETQYF

v_call: TRBV27
d_call: .
j_call: TRBJ2-1
clone_size: .
cdr3_length: 18
cdr3_nt: TGTGCCAGCAGTTGGGACGGTCGGGGAGACGTAAAATACAATGAGCAGTTCTTC
cdr3_aa: CASSWDGRGDVKYNEQFF

v_call: TRBV12-3/TRBV12-4
d_call: .
j_call: TRBJ1-3
clone_size: many
cdr3_length: 13
cdr3_nt: TGTGCCAGCAGGGACTTACAGGGAAACACCATATATTTT
cdr3_aa: CASRDLQGNTIYF

v_call: TRBV6-1
d_call: TRBD2
j_call: TRBJ2-5
clone_size: .
cdr3_length: 16
cdr3_nt: TGTGCCAGCAGTCCTCAGCGGGGGGGGGGCAGAGAGACCCAGTACTTC
cdr3_aa: CASSPQRGGGRETQYF

v_call: TRBV27
d_call: .
j_call: TRBJ2-3
clone_size: .
cdr3_length: 13
cdr3_nt: TGTGCCAGCAGTCCCTGTGTCACGAAGACCCAGTATTTT
cdr3_aa: CASSPCVTKTQYF

v_call: TRBV7-2
d_call: TRBD2
j_call: TRBJ2-1
clone_size: many
cdr3_length: 15
cdr3_nt: TGTGCCAGCAGCTTTTCCGGGACTAGAGGCAATGAGCAGTTCTTC
cdr3_aa: CASSFSGTRGNEQFF

v_call: TRBV7-2
d_call: .
j_call: TRBJ2-5
clone_size: .
cdr3_length: 11
cdr3_nt: TGTGGGGGCCTAGAGGGAAACACCCAGTACTTC
cdr3_aa: CGGLEGNTQYF

v_call: TRBV6-1
d_call: .
j_call: TRBJ2-7
clone_size: large
cdr3_length: 15
cdr3_nt: TGTGCCAGCAGTATGTCGGGGGTAGCGTCCCACGAGCAGTACTTC
cdr3_aa: CASSMSGVASHEQYF

v_call: TRBV12-3/TRBV12-4
d_call: .
j_call: TRBJ2-5
clone_size: .
cdr3_length: 16
cdr3_nt: TGTGCCAGCAGACACGGTATGGGGGCTGAAGGAAACACCCAGTATTTC
cdr3_aa: CASRHGMGAEGNTQYF

v_call: TRBV10-1
d_call: TRBD1
j_call: TRBJ1-1
clone_size: few
cdr3_length: 13
cdr3_nt: TGCGCCAGCACCGAGAGCAGGGACAGGAGGACTTTCTTT
cdr3_aa: CASTESRDRRTFF

v_call: TRBV7-2
d_call: .
j_call: TRBJ2-7
clone_size: medium-sized
cdr3_length: 15
cdr3_nt: TGTGCCAGCAGCTTAGCGTTCGGAAGGACCAATGAGCAGTACTTC
cdr3_aa: CASSLAFGRTNEQYF

v_call: TRBV10-2
d_call: TRBD2
j_call: TRBJ2-4
clone_size: .
cdr3_length: 14
cdr3_nt: TGTGCCGGCAACGAGGGACTAGACCAAAACATCCAGTACTTC
cdr3_aa: CAGNEGLDQNIQYF

v_call: TRBV6-4
d_call: .
j_call: TRBJ2-2
clone_size: .
cdr3_length: 15
cdr3_nt: TGTGCCAGCAGTGAGGGGGGGCAGGACACCGGGGAGCTGTTTTTT
cdr3_aa: CASSEGGQDTGELFF